This T cell receptor beta chain is drawn from a study of blood T cell repertoires in COVID-19. Across the whole study: Samples taken during acute and convalescent COVID-19 were collected in the United States, Italy and Spain.

Profiled with immunoSEQ multiplex PCR; TCRdb holds only in-frame clones, not every one. This sample has roughly 340,000 clones, with 87% found just once. Trimming stripped 3 bases from V and 7 bases from J, with 10 bases between. This CDR3 contains 11 residues. Germline V CDR1 and CDR2: SQVTM, ANQGSEA. Seattle cases were enrolled at active infection and followed longitudinally. This clone was detected once. The source of this sequence is a woman aged 50 to 60 with COVID-19, enrolled during active disease. This chain joins TRBV29-1 and TRBJ2-7; perhaps TRBD1 as D (6 bases). The sample taken for sequencing was peripheral blood. The CDR3 DNA reads TGCAGCGTTGAGACAGGTAGTGAGCAGTACTTC. This translates into CSVETGSEQYF.